One and the same sample provided the 26 T cell receptor beta chains below, sequenced in a study of blood T cell repertoires in COVID-19. Clones were read by immunoSEQ multiplex PCR, and TCRdb kept only the in-frame ones, dropping some. The table lists over 150,000 clones, 85% to 90% of them singletons, with less than 25% in the top ten. Material: peripheral blood. All receptors derive from a man between 65 and 85 years old with active or convalescent COVID-19.

The chain combines TRBV15 with TRBJ2-7; 8 bases match TRBD1. V was clipped by 1 base and J by 7 bases; unmatched bases: 6. This CDR3 region has 14 residues. Germline V CDR1 and CDR2: LNHNV, YYDKDF (reference sequence). The CDR3 is CATSRVDRDREQYF. The DNA of the CDR3 is TGTGCCACCAGCAGAGTGGACAGGGATCGGGAGCAGTACTTC. Together with reference TRBV15 and TRBJ2-7, the CDR3 gives the full variable domain: DAMVIQNPRYQVTQFGKPVTLSCSQTLNHNVMYWYQQKSSQAPKLLFHYYDKDFNNEADTPDNFQSRRPNTSFCFLDIRSPGLGDTAMYLCATSRVDRDREQYFGPGTRLTVT.

The V call is TRBV15, the J call TRBJ2-7; D not certain. The length of the CDR3 is 16 residues. V lost 5 bases to trimming and J lost 5 bases, with 22 bases between them. The germline V gene has CDR1 LNHNV and CDR2 YYDKDF (reference sequence). CDR3 sequence reads: CATSEPVGYVRHEQYF. The DNA for the CDR3 is TGTGCCACCAGCGAGCCGGTGGGCTATGTTCGCCACGAGCAGTACTTC.

The chain is built from TRBV14 and TRBJ2-7; D gene ambiguous. Germline CDR1 is SGHDN and CDR2 is FVKESK. The CDR3 extends over 12 amino acids. The germline V and J ends were trimmed by 4 bases and 10 bases, with 14 bases remaining between them. CDR3 region: CASSPTSAGQYF. As DNA, the CDR3 is TGTGCCAGCAGCCCGACCTCGGCAGGCCAGTACTTC. The whole variable domain, remainder taken from reference TRBV14 and TRBJ2-7, is EAGVTQFPSHSVIEKGQTVTLRCDPISGHDNLYWYRRVMGKEIKFLLHFVKESKQDESGMPNNRFLAERTGGTYSTLKVQPAELEDSGVYFCASSPTSAGQYFGPGTRLTVT.

The CDR3 region is CATSRDRGAGELFF. The CDR3 DNA reads as TGTGCCACCAGCAGGGACAGGGGAGCCGGGGAGCTGTTTTTT. This chain links TRBV15 with TRBJ2-2; 9 bases match TRBD1. Germline assignment: CDR1 LNHNV and CDR2 YYDKDF (reference sequence). V was clipped by 3 bases and J by 6 bases; unmatched bases: 2. The length of the CDR3 is 14 residues. The full variable domain, in which reference TRBV15 and TRBJ2-2 provide the parts outside the CDR3, is DAMVIQNPRYQVTQFGKPVTLSCSQTLNHNVMYWYQQKSSQAPKLLFHYYDKDFNNEADTPDNFQSRRPNTSFCFLDIRSPGLGDTAMYLCATSRDRGAGELFFGEGSRLTVL.

The genes are TRBV9 and TRBJ1-1; the D is unclear. This CDR3 is 16 amino acids long. V lost 2 bases, J lost 4 bases, and 18 bases lay in between. The germline gives CDR1 SGDLS, CDR2 YYNGEE. Written as DNA, the CDR3 is TGTGCCAGCAGCGTTTCCCCAGGATCCATGGGCACTGAAGCTTTCTTT. Translating gives CASSVSPGSMGTEAFF.

The chain joins TRBV7-9 to TRBJ2-7; a weak D match, TRBD2 (5 bases). Germline values: CDR1 SEHNR, CDR2 FQNEAQ (reference sequence). V lost 1 base and J 3 bases, leaving 13 bases between the germline ends. The CDR3 covers 15 residues. The CDR3, as DNA: TGTGCCAGCAGCTTAGGCTCCGGCGGGTTCTACGAGCAGTACTTC. Protein sequence: CASSLGSGGFYEQYF.

The chain employs TRBV19 and TRBJ2-1; TRBD2 matches at 15 bases. CDR1 and CDR2 from the germline V gene are LNHDA and SQIVND (reference sequence). V lost 5 bases, J lost 12 bases, and 11 bases stayed unmatched. CDR3 length: 16 residues. This CDR3 reads CASSPGTSGRLRGQFF. CDR3 sequence (DNA): TGTGCCAGTAGTCCGGGGACTAGCGGGAGGCTTAGGGGGCAGTTCTTC.

This clone appeared once. V gene TRBV6-5 combines with J gene TRBJ1-3, with 8 bases identical to TRBD1. J gave up 0 bases and V 5 bases, and 3 bases lay outside the gene matches. The CDR3 has 15 residues. CDR1 is MNHEY, CDR2 SVGAGI, per germline. The CDR3 nucleotides are TGTGCCAGCAGTCCCACAGGGGGCTCTGGAAACACCATATATTTT. Amino acid sequence: CASSPTGGSGNTIYF.

The chain links TRBV4-3 to TRBJ2-1, with 11 bases identical to TRBD1. The CDR3 is 16 residues long. The germline gives CDR1 LGHNA, CDR2 YSLEER. The V segment lost 4 bases and the J segment 0 bases; nucleotides outside the gene matches: 2. The CDR3: CASSRTGGNSYNEQFF. The CDR3 DNA reads TGCGCCAGCAGCCGGACAGGGGGCAACTCCTACAATGAGCAGTTCTTC.

The J gene is TRBJ1-2, the V gene TRBV7-2; 8 bases align to TRBD1. Germline V gene lookup returns CDR1 SGHTA and CDR2 FQGNSA. V lost 6 bases to trimming and J lost 7 bases; unmatched junction nucleotides: 7. The CDR3 runs to 13 residues. CDR3 in amino acids: CASSIRQGSGYTF. DNA of the CDR3: TGTGCCAGCAGTATCCGACAGGGGAGTGGCTACACCTTC.

The CDR3 region is CASSPEGGLGPQHF. The CDR3 region has the DNA TGTGCCAGCAGCCCGGAGGGGGGGTTGGGGCCCCAGCATTTT. The chain combines TRBV5-6 with TRBJ1-5, with D perhaps TRBD1 (6 bases). The CDR3 is made up of 14 amino acids. The V gene lost 4 bases and the J gene lost 9 bases, with 17 bases spanning the gap. Germline V lookup: CDR1 SGHDT, CDR2 YYEEEE. The full variable domain, its missing parts supplied by reference TRBV5-6 and TRBJ1-5, is DAGVTQSPTHLIKTRGQQVTLRCSPKSGHDTVSWYQQALGQGPQFIFQYYEEEERQRGNFPDRFSGHQFPNYSSELNVNALLLGDSALYLCASSPEGGLGPQHFGDGTRLSIL.

V is TRBV5-4 and J is TRBJ1-1; D gene unclear. Germline V lookup: CDR1 SGHNT, CDR2 YYREEE (reference sequence). Trimming took off 5 bases at V and 3 bases at J, with 11 bases between the two ends. This CDR3 comprises 13 residues. CDR3 bases: TGTGCCAGCAGAAGGGAGCCGGACACTGAAGCTTTCTTT. The encoded protein is CASRREPDTEAFF.

The rearrangement uses TRBV7-2 and TRBJ2-2; no clear D. The CDR3 length is 14 residues. The germline V gene has CDR1 SGHTA and CDR2 FQGNSA. V shed 3 bases and J shed 3 bases, with 8 bases lying between them. The CDR3 DNA follows: TGTGCCAGCAGCTTTCCCCCTGACACCGGGGAGCTGTTTTTT. Translated, it gives CASSFPPDTGELFF.

The gene calls are TRBV14 and TRBJ1-2; TRBD1 matches 9 bases. The CDR3 consists of 14 residues. The germline CDR1 and CDR2 sequences are SGHDN and FVKESK. V lost 1 base to trimming and J lost 6 bases; unmatched junction nucleotides: 3. CDR3 in DNA: TGTGCCAGCAGCCAAGTGACAGGGGGGGATGGCTACACCTTC. It is translated as CASSQVTGGDGYTF.

Comment on this clone: This specimen includes other DNA sequences encoding the same CDR3. The V call is TRBV18, the J call TRBJ1-1, with 8 nucleotides matching TRBD1. CDR3 length equals 15 residues. The junction had 1 base not matched to a gene; V was cut back by 0 bases and J by 1 base. Germline V CDR1 and CDR2: KGHSH, LQKENI. CDR3 nucleotides: TGTGCCAGCTCACCACCCGGGACAGGGAACACTGAAGCTTTCTTT. It translates to CASSPPGTGNTEAFF.

The V gene is TRBV6-5, the J gene TRBJ2-1; 9 bases are a match to TRBD1. This CDR3 contains 15 residues. Germline assignment: CDR1 MNHEY and CDR2 SVGAGI. J gave up 0 bases and V 7 bases, and 4 bases lay outside the gene matches. The CDR3 DNA reads TGTGCCAGCAACACGGACAGGGGCTCCTACAATGAGCAGTTCTTC. As protein: CASNTDRGSYNEQFF.

The chain recombines TRBV2 with TRBJ1-5; D may be TRBD1 (6 bases). The V and J ends lost 5 bases and 7 bases respectively, with 15 bases between them. CDR3 size: 14 residues. Germline V gene sequence: CDR1 SNHLY, CDR2 FYNNEI. The CDR3 sequence is CASSNGQSRQPQHF. In nucleotides, the CDR3 is TGTGCCAGCAGTAATGGACAGAGTAGACAGCCCCAGCATTTT.

V and J are TRBV30 and TRBJ1-2; D remains unclear. CDR1 and CDR2 from the germline V gene are GTSNPN and SVGIG (reference sequence). V was shortened by 1 base and J by 8 bases, with 14 bases between the two germline ends. This CDR3 is built from 13 residues. CDR3 amino acids: CAWSEKARVGYTF. As DNA, the CDR3 is TGTGCCTGGAGTGAGAAGGCGCGGGTGGGCTACACCTTC.

The V call is TRBV7-2, the J call TRBJ1-2; 9 positions agree with TRBD1. The germline V gene encodes CDR1 SGHTA and CDR2 FQGNSA. The V gene end was trimmed by 5 bases and the J gene end by 8 bases; junction bases not matched to a gene: 9. The length of the CDR3 is 14 residues. The CDR3 DNA sequence: TGTGCCAGCAGCCCCGGGACAGGGTCCTTCGGCTACACCTTC. It encodes CASSPGTGSFGYTF.

The table lists this clone with a few counts. This chain links TRBV6-1 with TRBJ1-6; no definite D call. The CDR3 covers 15 residues. Per germline, CDR1 MNHNS and CDR2 SASEGT. V lost 1 base and J 0 bases, leaving 4 bases between the germline ends. CDR3 residues: CASSEGSSYNSPLHF. As DNA, the CDR3 is TGTGCCAGCAGTGAAGGGAGCTCCTATAATTCACCCCTCCACTTT.

V is TRBV7-2 and J is TRBJ2-5; TRBD2 matches at 15 bases. CDR1 and CDR2 (germline): SGHTA, FQGNSA. The V segment lost 5 bases and the J segment 4 bases; nucleotides outside the gene matches: 2. The CDR3 is 15 residues long. The CDR3 reads CASSKGLAGGETQYF. DNA for the CDR3: TGTGCCAGCAGCAAGGGACTAGCGGGAGGAGAGACCCAGTACTTC.

CDR3 in amino acids: CASSHKGDNRLNNSPLHF. CDR3 DNA sequence: TGCGCCAGCAGCCACAAAGGGGATAACAGATTAAATAATTCACCCCTCCACTTT. The chain combines TRBV4-1 with TRBJ1-6; TRBD1 might be the D (5 bases). The CDR3 extends over 18 amino acids. In germline, CDR1 is MGHRA, CDR2 YSYEKL. V was clipped by 3 bases and J by 5 bases, with 20 bases between them.

V gene TRBV18 combines with J gene TRBJ2-1; TRBD1 might be the D (6 bases). Deletions cut 5 bases from V and 3 bases from J, with 14 bases between. The CDR3 extends over 15 amino acids. Germline assignment: CDR1 KGHSH and CDR2 LQKENI. The CDR3 loop reads CASSSDRENYNEQFF. The CDR3 DNA sequence: TGTGCCAGCTCATCGGACAGAGAGAACTACAATGAGCAGTTCTTC.

The rearrangement links TRBV27 to TRBJ2-1, with TRBD1 matching over 8 bases. This CDR3 contains 15 residues. The junction had 3 bases not matched to a gene; V was cut back by 5 bases and J by 0 bases. Germline assignment: CDR1 MNHEY and CDR2 SMNVEV (reference sequence). The CDR3 region is CASSRQGSSYNEQFF. The CDR3 nucleotides read TGTGCCAGCAGTCGACAGGGGAGCTCCTACAATGAGCAGTTCTTC.

The genes are TRBV7-9 and TRBJ2-1, with D hard to call. Germline V gene data show CDR1 as SEHNR and CDR2 as FQNEAQ (reference sequence). V shed 5 bases and J shed 4 bases, with 18 bases lying between them. The CDR3 runs to 16 residues. In DNA form, the CDR3 reads TGTGCCAGCAGCCCCGTTGGGCTACGCCTTTACAATGAGCAGTTCTTC. It yields the protein CASSPVGLRLYNEQFF. The variable domain in full, completed from reference TRBV7-9 and TRBJ2-1, reads DTGVSQNPRHKITKRGQNVTFRCDPISEHNRLYWYRQTLGQGPEFLTYFQNEAQLEKSRLLSDRFSAERPKGSFSTLEIQRTEQGDSAMYLCASSPVGLRLYNEQFFGPGTRLTVL.

This clone appeared a single time. The chain uses TRBV6-5 and TRBJ1-5; D remains ambiguous. The germline V gene has CDR1 MNHEY and CDR2 SVGAGI. There are 15 residues in the CDR3. The V end was cut by 0 bases, the J end by 3 bases, with 9 bases between. The CDR3 sequence is CASSYSRLANQPQHF. CDR3 in DNA: TGTGCCAGCAGTTACTCGAGGCTTGCCAATCAGCCCCAGCATTTT.